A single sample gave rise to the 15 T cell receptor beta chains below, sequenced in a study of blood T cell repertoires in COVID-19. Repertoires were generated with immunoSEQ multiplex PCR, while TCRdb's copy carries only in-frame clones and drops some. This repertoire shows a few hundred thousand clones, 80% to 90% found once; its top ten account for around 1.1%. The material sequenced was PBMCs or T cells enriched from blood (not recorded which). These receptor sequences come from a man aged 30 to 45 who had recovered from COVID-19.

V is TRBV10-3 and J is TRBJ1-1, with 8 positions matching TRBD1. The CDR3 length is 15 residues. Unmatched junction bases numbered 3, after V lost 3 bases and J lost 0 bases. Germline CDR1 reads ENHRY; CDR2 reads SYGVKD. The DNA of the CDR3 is TGTGCCATCAGTGATCAGGGGGCCATGAACACTGAAGCTTTCTTT. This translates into CAISDQGAMNTEAFF.

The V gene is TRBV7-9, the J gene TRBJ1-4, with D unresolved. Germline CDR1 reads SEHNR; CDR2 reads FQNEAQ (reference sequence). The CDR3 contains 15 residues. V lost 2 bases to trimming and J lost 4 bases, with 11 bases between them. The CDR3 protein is CASSLSRDYNEKLFF. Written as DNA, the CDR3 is TGTGCCAGCAGCTTATCACGGGATTATAATGAAAAACTGTTTTTT.

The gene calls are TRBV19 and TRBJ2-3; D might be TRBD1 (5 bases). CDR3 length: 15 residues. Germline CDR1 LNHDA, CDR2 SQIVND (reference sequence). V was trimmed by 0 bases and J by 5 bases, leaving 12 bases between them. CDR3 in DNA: TGTGCCAGTAGTATAGATCGAAGGGGTAGAGATACGCAGTATTTT. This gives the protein CASSIDRRGRDTQYF.

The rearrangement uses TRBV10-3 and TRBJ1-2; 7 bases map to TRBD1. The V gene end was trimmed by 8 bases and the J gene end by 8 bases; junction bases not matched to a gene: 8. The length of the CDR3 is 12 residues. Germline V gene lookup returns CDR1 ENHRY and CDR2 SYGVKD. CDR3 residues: CAIFGQGDGYTF. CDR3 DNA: TGTGCCATCTTTGGGCAGGGGGACGGCTACACCTTC.

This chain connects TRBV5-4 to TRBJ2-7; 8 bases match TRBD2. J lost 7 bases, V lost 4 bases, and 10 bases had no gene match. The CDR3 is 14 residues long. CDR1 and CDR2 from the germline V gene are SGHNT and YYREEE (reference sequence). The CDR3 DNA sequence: TGTGCCAGCAGCCATCTCGGGGGGGAGGAAGAGCAGTACTTC. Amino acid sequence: CASSHLGGEEEQYF. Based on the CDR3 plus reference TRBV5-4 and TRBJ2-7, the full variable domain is ETGVTQSPTHLIKTRGQQVTLRCSSQSGHNTVSWYQQALGQGPQFIFQYYREEENGRGNFPPRFSGLQFPNYSSELNVNALELDDSALYLCASSHLGGEEEQYFGPGTRLTVT.

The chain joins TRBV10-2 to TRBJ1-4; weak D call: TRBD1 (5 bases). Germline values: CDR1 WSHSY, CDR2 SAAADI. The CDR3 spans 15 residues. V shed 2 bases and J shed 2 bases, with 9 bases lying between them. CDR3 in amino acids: CASSEQGPTNEKLFF. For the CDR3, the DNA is TGCGCCAGCAGTGAGCAGGGTCCCACTAATGAAAAACTGTTTTTT.

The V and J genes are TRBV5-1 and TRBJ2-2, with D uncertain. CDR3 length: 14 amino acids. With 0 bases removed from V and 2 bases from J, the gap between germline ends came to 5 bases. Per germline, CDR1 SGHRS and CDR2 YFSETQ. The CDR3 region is CASSLALNTGELFF. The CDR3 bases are TGCGCCAGCAGCTTGGCTCTAAACACCGGGGAGCTGTTTTTT. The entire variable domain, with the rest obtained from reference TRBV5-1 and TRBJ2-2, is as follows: KAGVTQTPRYLIKTRGQQVTLSCSPISGHRSVSWYQQTPGQGLQFLFEYFSETQRNKGNFPGRFSGRQFSNSRSEMNVSTLELGDSALYLCASSLALNTGELFFGEGSRLTVL.

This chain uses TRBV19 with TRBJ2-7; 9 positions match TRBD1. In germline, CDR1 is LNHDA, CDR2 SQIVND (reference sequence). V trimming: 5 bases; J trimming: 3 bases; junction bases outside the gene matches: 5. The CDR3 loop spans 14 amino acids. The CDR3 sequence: CASSFWDRDYEQYF. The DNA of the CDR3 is TGTGCCAGTAGTTTCTGGGACAGGGACTACGAGCAGTACTTC. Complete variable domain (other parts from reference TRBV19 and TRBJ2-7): DGGITQSPKYLFRKEGQNVTLSCEQNLNHDAMYWYRQDPGQGLRLIYYSQIVNDFQKGDIAEGYSVSREKKESFPLTVTSAQKNPTAFYLCASSFWDRDYEQYFGPGTRLTVT.

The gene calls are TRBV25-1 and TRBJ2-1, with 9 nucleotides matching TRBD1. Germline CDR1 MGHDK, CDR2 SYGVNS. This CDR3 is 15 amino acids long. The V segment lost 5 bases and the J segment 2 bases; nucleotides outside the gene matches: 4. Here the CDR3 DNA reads TGTGCCAGCAGTTTAAGACAGGGGGCCTACAATGAGCAGTTCTTC. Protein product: CASSLRQGAYNEQFF.

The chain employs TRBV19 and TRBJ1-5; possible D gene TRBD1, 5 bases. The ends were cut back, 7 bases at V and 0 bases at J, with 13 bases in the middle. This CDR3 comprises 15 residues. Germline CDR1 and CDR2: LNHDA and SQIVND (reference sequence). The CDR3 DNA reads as TGTGCCAGTATGGAGGGACCCTATAGCAATCAGCCCCAGCATTTT. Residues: CASMEGPYSNQPQHF.

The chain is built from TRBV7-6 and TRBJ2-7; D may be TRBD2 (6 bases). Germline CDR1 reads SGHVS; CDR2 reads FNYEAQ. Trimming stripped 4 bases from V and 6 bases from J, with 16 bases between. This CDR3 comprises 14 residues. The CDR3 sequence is CASSSGTGSVEQYF. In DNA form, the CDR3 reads TGTGCCAGCAGCTCGGGGACTGGAAGTGTCGAGCAGTACTTC.

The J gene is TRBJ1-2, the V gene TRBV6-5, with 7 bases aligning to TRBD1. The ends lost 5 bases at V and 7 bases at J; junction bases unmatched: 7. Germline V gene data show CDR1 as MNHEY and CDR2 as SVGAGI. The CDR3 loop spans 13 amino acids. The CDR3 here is CASSTGGGGGYTF. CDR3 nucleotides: TGTGCCAGCAGTACGGGAGGGGGCGGTGGCTACACCTTC.

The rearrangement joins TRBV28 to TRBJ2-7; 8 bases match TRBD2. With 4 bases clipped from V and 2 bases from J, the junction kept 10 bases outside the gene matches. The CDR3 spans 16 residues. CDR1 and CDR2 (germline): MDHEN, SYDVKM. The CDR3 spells CASSSLTGGAPYEQYF. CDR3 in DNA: TGTGCCAGCAGTTCCCTAACCGGGGGGGCCCCCTACGAGCAGTACTTC.

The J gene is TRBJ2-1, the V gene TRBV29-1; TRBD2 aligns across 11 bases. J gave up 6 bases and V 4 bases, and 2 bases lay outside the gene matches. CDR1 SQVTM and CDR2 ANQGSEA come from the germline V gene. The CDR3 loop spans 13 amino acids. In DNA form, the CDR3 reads TGCAGCGTTGGGGGGACTAGCGGCAATGAGCAGTTCTTC. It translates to CSVGGTSGNEQFF.

The CDR3 sequence: CASSLGDTAYEQYF. Written as DNA, the CDR3 is TGTGCCAGCAGCTTAGGGGACACAGCTTACGAGCAGTACTTC. The chain carries TRBV11-2 and TRBJ2-7, with D perhaps matching TRBD1 (6 bases). The CDR3 contains 14 residues. Germline CDR1 and CDR2: SGHAT and FQNNGV. Trimming pared 1 base from V and 4 bases from J, leaving 11 bases between. Full variable domain (missing parts from reference TRBV11-2 and TRBJ2-7): EAGVAQSPRYKIIEKRQSVAFWCNPISGHATLYWYQQILGQGPKLLIQFQNNGVVDDSQLPKDRFSAERLKGVDSTLKIQPAKLEDSAVYLCASSLGDTAYEQYFGPGTRLTVT.